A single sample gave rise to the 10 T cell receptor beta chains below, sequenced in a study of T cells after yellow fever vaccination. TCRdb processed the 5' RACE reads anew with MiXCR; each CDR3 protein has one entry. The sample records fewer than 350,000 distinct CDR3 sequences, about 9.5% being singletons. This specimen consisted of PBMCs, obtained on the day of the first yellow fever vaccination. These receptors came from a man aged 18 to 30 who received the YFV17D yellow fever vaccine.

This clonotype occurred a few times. CDR3 sequence: CASLGGLTDTQYF. CDR3 in DNA: TGTGCCAGCCTTGGAGGCCTCACAGATACGCAGTATTTT. The chain is built from TRBV25-1 and TRBJ2-3, with D possibly matching TRBD2 (5 bases). CDR3 length: 13 residues. CDR1 is MGHDK and CDR2 is SYGVNS in the germline V gene. The V and J ends lost 8 bases and 2 bases respectively, with 11 bases between them.

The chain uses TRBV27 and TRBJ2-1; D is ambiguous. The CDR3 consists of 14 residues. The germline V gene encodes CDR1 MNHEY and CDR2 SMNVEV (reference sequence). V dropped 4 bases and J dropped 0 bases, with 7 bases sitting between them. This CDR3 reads CASSSYISYNEQFF. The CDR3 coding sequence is TGTGCCAGCAGTTCGTATATCTCCTACAATGAGCAGTTCTTC.

This CDR3 reads CASTPDGNTIYF. CDR3 coding DNA: TGCGCCAGCACACCCGATGGAAACACCATATATTTT. The chain links TRBV5-1 to TRBJ1-3, with no clear D. The CDR3 totals 12 residues. Germline CDR1 SGHRS, CDR2 YFSETQ. V was clipped by 6 bases and J by 3 bases, with 7 bases between them.

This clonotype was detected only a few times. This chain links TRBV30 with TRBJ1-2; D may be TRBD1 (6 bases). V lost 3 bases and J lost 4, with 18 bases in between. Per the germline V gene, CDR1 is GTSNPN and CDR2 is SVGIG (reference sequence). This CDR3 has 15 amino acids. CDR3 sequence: CAWRTVEQGIYGYTF. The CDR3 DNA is TGTGCCTGGAGGACGGTGGAACAGGGCATCTATGGCTACACCTTC.

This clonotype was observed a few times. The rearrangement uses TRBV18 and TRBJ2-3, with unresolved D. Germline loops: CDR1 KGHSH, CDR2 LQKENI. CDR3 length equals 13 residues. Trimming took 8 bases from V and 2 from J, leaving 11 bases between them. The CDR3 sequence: CASVVGLTDTQYF. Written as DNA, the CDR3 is TGTGCCAGCGTGGTGGGCCTCACAGATACGCAGTATTTT.

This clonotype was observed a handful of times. The DNA for the CDR3 is TGTGCCAGCAGCGTCGACAGGGGGCTGTTCTATGGCTACACCTTC. Translating gives CASSVDRGLFYGYTF. The chain employs TRBV7-2 and TRBJ1-2, with 10 bases lining up with TRBD1. V was pared by 5 bases and J by 4 bases, with 7 bases of the junction left unmatched. CDR1 and CDR2 from the germline V gene are SGHTA and FQGNSA. The CDR3 is made up of 15 amino acids.

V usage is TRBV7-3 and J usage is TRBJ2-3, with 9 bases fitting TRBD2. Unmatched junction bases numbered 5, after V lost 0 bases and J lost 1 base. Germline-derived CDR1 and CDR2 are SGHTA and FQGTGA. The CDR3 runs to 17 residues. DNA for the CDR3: TGTGCCAGCAGCTTAACGGGGGGCGGGAGGGGCACAGATACGCAGTATTTT. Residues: CASSLTGGGRGTDTQYF.

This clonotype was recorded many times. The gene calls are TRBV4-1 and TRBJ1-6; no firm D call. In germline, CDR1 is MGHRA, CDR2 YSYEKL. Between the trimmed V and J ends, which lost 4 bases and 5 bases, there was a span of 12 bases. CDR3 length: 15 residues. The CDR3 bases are TGCGCCAGCAGCCGAACCGCGACGGATAATTCACCCCTCCACTTT. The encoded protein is CASSRTATDNSPLHF.

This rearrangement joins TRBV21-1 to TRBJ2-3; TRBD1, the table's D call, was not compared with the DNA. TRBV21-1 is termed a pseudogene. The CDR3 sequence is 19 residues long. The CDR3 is CASSKKHTLGRTPTDTQYF. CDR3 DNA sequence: TGTGCCAGCAGCAAAAAACACACATTGGGGCGGACCCCCACAGATACGCAGTATTTT.

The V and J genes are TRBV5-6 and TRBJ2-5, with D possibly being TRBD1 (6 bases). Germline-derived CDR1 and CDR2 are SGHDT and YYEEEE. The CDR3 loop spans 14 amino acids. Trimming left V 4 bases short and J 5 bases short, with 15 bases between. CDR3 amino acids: CASSSITGMETQYF. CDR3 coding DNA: TGTGCCAGCAGCAGTATCACAGGGATGGAGACCCAGTACTTC.